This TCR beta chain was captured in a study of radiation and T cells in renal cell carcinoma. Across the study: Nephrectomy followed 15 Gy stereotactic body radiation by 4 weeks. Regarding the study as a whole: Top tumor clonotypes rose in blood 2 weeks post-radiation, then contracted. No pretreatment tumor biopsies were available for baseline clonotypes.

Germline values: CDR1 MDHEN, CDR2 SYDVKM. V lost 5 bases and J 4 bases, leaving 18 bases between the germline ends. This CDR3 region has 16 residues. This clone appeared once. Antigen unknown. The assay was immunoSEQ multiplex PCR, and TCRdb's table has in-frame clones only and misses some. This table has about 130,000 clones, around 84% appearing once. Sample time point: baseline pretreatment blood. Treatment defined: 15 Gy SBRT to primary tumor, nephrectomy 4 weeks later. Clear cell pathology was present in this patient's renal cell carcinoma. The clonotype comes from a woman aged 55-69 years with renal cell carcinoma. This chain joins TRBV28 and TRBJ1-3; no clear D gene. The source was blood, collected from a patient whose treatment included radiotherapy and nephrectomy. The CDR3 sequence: CASSPLGVQGGNTIYF. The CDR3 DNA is TGTGCCAGCAGTCCCCTCGGGGTTCAAGGGGGAAACACCATATATTTT. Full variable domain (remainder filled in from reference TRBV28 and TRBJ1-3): DVKVTQSSRYLVKRTGEKVFLECVQDMDHENMFWYRQDPGLGLRLIYFSYDVKMKEKGDIPEGYSVSREKKERFSLILESASTNQTSMYLCASSPLGVQGGNTIYFGEGSWLTVV.